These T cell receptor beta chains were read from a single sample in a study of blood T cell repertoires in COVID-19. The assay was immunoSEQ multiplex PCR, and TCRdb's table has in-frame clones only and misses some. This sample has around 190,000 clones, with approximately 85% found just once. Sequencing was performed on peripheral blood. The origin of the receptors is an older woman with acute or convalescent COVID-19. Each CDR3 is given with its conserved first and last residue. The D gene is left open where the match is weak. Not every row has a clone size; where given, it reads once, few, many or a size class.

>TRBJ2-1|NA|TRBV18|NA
CASSPPSREQFF
TGTGCCAGCTCACCACCTAGCCGTGAGCAGTTCTTC
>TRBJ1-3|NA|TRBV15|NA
CATSRAIGQAEATIYF
TGTGCCACCAGCAGAGCGATTGGGCAGGCGGAGGCCACCATATATTTT
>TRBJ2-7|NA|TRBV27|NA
CASSLSGFYEQYF
TGTGCCAGCAGCCTATCGGGTTTCTACGAGCAGTACTTC
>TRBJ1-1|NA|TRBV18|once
CASSPEIEAFF
TGTGCCAGCTCACCAGAGATCGAAGCTTTCTTT
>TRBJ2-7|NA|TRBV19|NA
CASGDNSYEQYF
TGTGCCAGTGGGGACAACTCCTACGAGCAGTACTTC
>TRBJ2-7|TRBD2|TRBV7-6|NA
CASSLGTSGGTYEQYF
TGTGCCAGCAGCTTAGGGACTAGCGGGGGGACCTACGAGCAGTACTTC
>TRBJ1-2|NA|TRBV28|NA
CASSLPSLRDGYTF
TGTGCCAGCAGTCTGCCCTCACTCAGGGATGGCTACACCTTC
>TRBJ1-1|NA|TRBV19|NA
CASTDRPNTEAFF
TGTGCCAGTACCGACAGACCGAACACTGAAGCTTTCTTT
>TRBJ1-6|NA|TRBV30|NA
CAWSWGRVNSPLHF
TGTGCCTGGAGTTGGGGCAGGGTTAATTCACCCCTCCACTTT
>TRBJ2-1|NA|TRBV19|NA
CASSIDRGSEQFF
TGTGCCAGTAGTATAGATAGGGGTAGTGAGCAGTTCTTC
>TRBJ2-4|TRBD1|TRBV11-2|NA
CASSLLPPGQGLAKNIQYF
TGTGCCAGCAGCTTACTGCCGCCCGGACAGGGTCTAGCCAAAAACATTCAGTACTTC